Listed below are T cell receptor beta chains from one sample, sequenced in a study of CD8+CD57+ T cells in acquired aplastic anemia. A single record per CDR3 protein comes from TCRdb applying MiXCR to the reads. The sample records over 45,000 distinct CDR3 sequences, around 72% being singletons. The sequenced sample consisted of sorted CD4+, CD8+, or CD8+CD57+ T cells (not recorded which) from PBMCs. The receptor source for this set is a human donor in good health, serving as a control. The CDR3 runs from the conserved cysteine through the conserved F or W. The D gene is left open where the match is weak. Part of the rows lack a size; the others show once, few, many or a class for expanded clones.

CDR3 protein: CSKTQVGTEAFF; CDR3 DNA: TGCAGCAAGACCCAGGTAGGCACTGAAGCTTTCTTT; clone size: NA; D gene: NA; J gene: TRBJ1-1; CDR3 length: 12; V gene: TRBV20-1
CDR3 protein: CSVGRQGTTWGYTF; CDR3 DNA: TGCAGCGTTGGGCGACAGGGAACAACTTGGGGCTACACCTTC; clone size: NA; D gene: TRBD1; J gene: TRBJ1-2; CDR3 length: 14; V gene: TRBV29-1
CDR3 protein: CASIGRGLGELFF; CDR3 DNA: TGTGCCAGTATCGGCAGGGGGCTCGGGGAGCTGTTTTTT; clone size: NA; D gene: TRBD1; J gene: TRBJ2-2; CDR3 length: 13; V gene: TRBV19
CDR3 protein: CASSDSDNLYNSPLHF; CDR3 DNA: TGTGCCAGCAGTGACAGTGACAACCTCTATAATTCACCCCTCCACTTT; clone size: once; D gene: NA; J gene: TRBJ1-6; CDR3 length: 16; V gene: TRBV6-1
CDR3 protein: CASSPRLGGNTEAFF; CDR3 DNA: TGTGCCAGTAGTCCCCGCCTAGGGGGGAACACTGAAGCTTTCTTT; clone size: NA; D gene: NA; J gene: TRBJ1-1; CDR3 length: 15; V gene: TRBV19
CDR3 protein: CAISESASGAGGYTF; CDR3 DNA: TGTGCCATCAGTGAGTCAGCGAGCGGGGCCGGCGGCTACACCTTC; clone size: NA; D gene: NA; J gene: TRBJ1-2; CDR3 length: 15; V gene: TRBV10-3
CDR3 protein: CASTRGRPGANVLTF; CDR3 DNA: TGTGCCAGTACTCGGGGTCGCCCTGGGGCCAACGTCCTGACTTTC; clone size: NA; D gene: NA; J gene: TRBJ2-6; CDR3 length: 15; V gene: TRBV19
CDR3 protein: CASSEQLAGASDTQYF; CDR3 DNA: TGTGCCAGCAGTGAACAGCTCGCGGGAGCGTCAGATACGCAGTATTTT; clone size: NA; D gene: TRBD2; J gene: TRBJ2-3; CDR3 length: 16; V gene: TRBV25-1
CDR3 protein: CATSGRDSGYSGANVLTF; CDR3 DNA: TGTGCCACCAGTGGCAGGGACAGCGGCTACTCTGGGGCCAACGTCCTGACTTTC; clone size: NA; D gene: TRBD1; J gene: TRBJ2-6; CDR3 length: 18; V gene: TRBV24-1
CDR3 protein: CASSPHVEQFF; CDR3 DNA: TGTGCCAGCAGCCCACATGTCGAGCAGTTCTTC; clone size: few; D gene: NA; J gene: TRBJ2-1; CDR3 length: 11; V gene: TRBV7-8
CDR3 protein: CASSLDRGDEKLFF; CDR3 DNA: TGCGCCAGCAGCCTGGACAGGGGGGATGAAAAACTGTTTTTT; clone size: many; D gene: TRBD1; J gene: TRBJ1-4; CDR3 length: 14; V gene: TRBV4-1
CDR3 protein: CASSIGGLSYQPQHF; CDR3 DNA: TGTGCCAGTAGTATTGGGGGGCTCTCGTATCAGCCCCAGCATTTT; clone size: NA; D gene: NA; J gene: TRBJ1-5; CDR3 length: 15; V gene: TRBV19
CDR3 protein: CASSSALGGGQNEKLSF; CDR3 DNA: TGTGCCAGCAGCTCAGCTTTGGGAGGGGGACAGAATGAAAAACTGTCTTTT; clone size: NA; D gene: TRBD1; J gene: TRBJ1-4; CDR3 length: 17; V gene: TRBV11-1
CDR3 protein: CATSDGEGWGEQYF; CDR3 DNA: TGTGCCACCAGTGACGGGGAGGGATGGGGCGAGCAGTACTTC; clone size: medium-sized; D gene: TRBD2; J gene: TRBJ2-7; CDR3 length: 14; V gene: TRBV24-1
CDR3 protein: CSADIGDDHEQYF; CDR3 DNA: TGCAGTGCAGACATCGGGGACGACCACGAGCAGTACTTC; clone size: once; D gene: NA; J gene: TRBJ2-7; CDR3 length: 13; V gene: TRBV20-1
CDR3 protein: CASSASRGNSPLHF; CDR3 DNA: TGTGCCAGCAGTGCTTCCAGGGGTAATTCACCCCTCCACTTT; clone size: NA; D gene: NA; J gene: TRBJ1-6; CDR3 length: 14; V gene: TRBV2
CDR3 protein: CATSGPQETQYF; CDR3 DNA: TGTGCCACCAGCGGGCCCCAAGAGACCCAGTACTTC; clone size: NA; D gene: NA; J gene: TRBJ2-5; CDR3 length: 12; V gene: TRBV15
CDR3 protein: CASSESTGGYNSPLHF; CDR3 DNA: TGTGCCAGCAGTGAATCGACAGGGGGCTATAATTCACCCCTCCACTTT; clone size: NA; D gene: TRBD1; J gene: TRBJ1-6; CDR3 length: 16; V gene: TRBV25-1
CDR3 protein: CASSLPWGNTEAFF; CDR3 DNA: TGTGCCAGCAGTCTCCCATGGGGGAACACTGAAGCTTTCTTT; clone size: NA; D gene: NA; J gene: TRBJ1-1; CDR3 length: 14; V gene: TRBV6-1
CDR3 protein: CSAKGSNQPQHF; CDR3 DNA: TGCAGTGCCAAGGGTAGCAATCAGCCCCAGCATTTT; clone size: NA; D gene: NA; J gene: TRBJ1-5; CDR3 length: 12; V gene: TRBV20-1
CDR3 protein: CASRLGQGPGELFF; CDR3 DNA: TGTGCCAGTAGACTGGGACAGGGTCCCGGGGAGCTGTTTTTT; clone size: NA; D gene: TRBD1; J gene: TRBJ2-2; CDR3 length: 14; V gene: TRBV19
CDR3 protein: CASSEDRVYEQYF; CDR3 DNA: TGTGCCAGCAGTGAAGACAGGGTGTACGAGCAGTACTTC; clone size: few; D gene: NA; J gene: TRBJ2-7; CDR3 length: 13; V gene: TRBV2
CDR3 protein: CASSTQRDNYGYTF; CDR3 DNA: TGTGCCAGCAGTACCCAGCGGGATAACTATGGCTACACCTTC; clone size: NA; D gene: NA; J gene: TRBJ1-2; CDR3 length: 14; V gene: TRBV7-9
CDR3 protein: CATSDSSYNEQFF; CDR3 DNA: TGTGCCACCAGTGATAGCAGCTACAATGAGCAGTTCTTC; clone size: NA; D gene: NA; J gene: TRBJ2-1; CDR3 length: 13; V gene: TRBV24-1
CDR3 protein: CASSWETQHF; CDR3 DNA: TGTGCCAGCAGTTGGGAGACCCAGCATTTT; clone size: few; D gene: NA; J gene: TRBJ1-5; CDR3 length: 10; V gene: TRBV2
CDR3 protein: CASSLEELTVNYGYTF; CDR3 DNA: TGTGCCAGCAGCTTAGAAGAGCTGACAGTTAACTATGGCTACACCTTC; clone size: many; D gene: NA; J gene: TRBJ1-2; CDR3 length: 16; V gene: TRBV7-9
CDR3 protein: CASSYSDSGGGEQYF; CDR3 DNA: TGTGCCAGCAGTTACTCGGATAGCGGGGGTGGCGAGCAGTACTTC; clone size: NA; D gene: TRBD2; J gene: TRBJ2-7; CDR3 length: 15; V gene: TRBV10-3
CDR3 protein: CATSRDGTGTTF; CDR3 DNA: TGTGCCACCAGCAGAGACGGGACAGGGACAACCTTC; clone size: NA; D gene: TRBD1; J gene: TRBJ1-2; CDR3 length: 12; V gene: TRBV15
CDR3 protein: CATSALGLAVGTDTQYF; CDR3 DNA: TGTGCCACCAGTGCCCTGGGACTAGCGGTGGGCACAGATACGCAGTATTTT; clone size: once; D gene: TRBD2; J gene: TRBJ2-3; CDR3 length: 17; V gene: TRBV24-1
CDR3 protein: CASSQETQYF; CDR3 DNA: TGTGCCAGCAGTCAAGAGACCCAGTACTTC; clone size: NA; D gene: NA; J gene: TRBJ2-5; CDR3 length: 10; V gene: TRBV2
CDR3 protein: CATSRDRGYEQFF; CDR3 DNA: TGTGCCACCAGCAGGGACAGGGGGTATGAGCAGTTCTTC; clone size: NA; D gene: TRBD1; J gene: TRBJ2-1; CDR3 length: 13; V gene: TRBV15
CDR3 protein: CASSERGRGTQPLHF; CDR3 DNA: TGTGCCAGCAGTGAAAGAGGGCGAGGGACCCAACCCCTCCACTTT; clone size: NA; D gene: NA; J gene: TRBJ1-6; CDR3 length: 15; V gene: TRBV6-1
CDR3 protein: CSVDPGHSDTQYF; CDR3 DNA: TGCAGCGTTGACCCTGGACACTCAGATACGCAGTATTTT; clone size: NA; D gene: NA; J gene: TRBJ2-3; CDR3 length: 13; V gene: TRBV29-1
CDR3 protein: CASSFRTSYEQYF; CDR3 DNA: TGTGCCAGCAGCTTCCGGACCAGCTACGAGCAGTACTTC; clone size: many; D gene: NA; J gene: TRBJ2-7; CDR3 length: 13; V gene: TRBV5-6
CDR3 protein: CASSFGGYEQYF; CDR3 DNA: TGTGCCAGCAGTTTTGGAGGATACGAGCAGTACTTC; clone size: NA; D gene: NA; J gene: TRBJ2-7; CDR3 length: 12; V gene: TRBV12-3/TRBV12-4
CDR3 protein: CASSFTQNTEAFF; CDR3 DNA: TGTGCCAGCAGTTTTACACAGAACACTGAAGCTTTCTTT; clone size: NA; D gene: NA; J gene: TRBJ1-1; CDR3 length: 13; V gene: TRBV12-3/TRBV12-4
CDR3 protein: CASSGQGGGLDTQYF; CDR3 DNA: TGTGCCAGTAGTGGGCAGGGCGGGGGATTAGATACGCAGTATTTT; clone size: NA; D gene: TRBD2; J gene: TRBJ2-3; CDR3 length: 15; V gene: TRBV19
CDR3 protein: CASRRGTYEQYF; CDR3 DNA: TGTGCCAGCAGGAGGGGAACCTACGAGCAGTACTTC; clone size: NA; D gene: NA; J gene: TRBJ2-7; CDR3 length: 12; V gene: TRBV25-1
CDR3 protein: CASSVGTGGSETQYF; CDR3 DNA: TGTGCCAGCAGCGTAGGGACAGGGGGTTCGGAGACCCAGTACTTC; clone size: NA; D gene: TRBD1; J gene: TRBJ2-5; CDR3 length: 15; V gene: TRBV25-1
CDR3 protein: CSATIGSGPTDTQYF; CDR3 DNA: TGCAGTGCTACCATAGGGTCGGGGCCCACAGATACGCAGTATTTT; clone size: NA; D gene: NA; J gene: TRBJ2-3; CDR3 length: 15; V gene: TRBV20-1
CDR3 protein: CASSLEYRFTDTQYF; CDR3 DNA: TGCGCCAGCAGCTTGGAGTACAGATTCACAGATACGCAGTATTTT; clone size: NA; D gene: NA; J gene: TRBJ2-3; CDR3 length: 15; V gene: TRBV5-1
CDR3 protein: CASSLSGGTFQETQYF; CDR3 DNA: TGTGCTAGCAGCTTATCCGGGGGGACTTTTCAAGAGACCCAGTACTTC; clone size: NA; D gene: TRBD2; J gene: TRBJ2-5; CDR3 length: 16; V gene: TRBV7-7
CDR3 protein: CASSLGGTYEQYF; CDR3 DNA: TGTGCCAGCAGCTTAGGTGGGACGTACGAGCAGTACTTC; clone size: few; D gene: NA; J gene: TRBJ2-7; CDR3 length: 13; V gene: TRBV7-9
CDR3 protein: CASSEAGSSNSFAPLHF; CDR3 DNA: TGTGCCAGCAGTGAAGCGGGGAGCAGTAATTCTTTCGCACCCCTCCACTTT; clone size: NA; D gene: NA; J gene: TRBJ1-6; CDR3 length: 17; V gene: TRBV2
CDR3 protein: CASRGQGALFNYGYTF; CDR3 DNA: TGTGCCAGCAGAGGACAGGGGGCCTTATTTAACTATGGCTACACCTTC; clone size: many; D gene: TRBD1; J gene: TRBJ1-2; CDR3 length: 16; V gene: TRBV27
CDR3 protein: CASSPRGDRVIDTQYF; CDR3 DNA: TGTGCCAGCAGCCCCCGAGGGGACAGGGTTATAGATACGCAGTATTTT; clone size: NA; D gene: TRBD1; J gene: TRBJ2-3; CDR3 length: 16; V gene: TRBV25-1
CDR3 protein: CATSRGTGNYEQYF; CDR3 DNA: TGTGCCACCAGCAGAGGGACAGGGAACTACGAGCAGTACTTC; clone size: NA; D gene: TRBD1; J gene: TRBJ2-7; CDR3 length: 14; V gene: TRBV15
CDR3 protein: CATRDRDNQPQHF; CDR3 DNA: TGTGCCACCCGGGACAGGGACAATCAGCCCCAGCATTTT; clone size: NA; D gene: TRBD1; J gene: TRBJ1-5; CDR3 length: 13; V gene: TRBV24-1
CDR3 protein: CAISESGVTGANVLTF; CDR3 DNA: TGTGCCATCAGTGAGTCGGGGGTAACCGGGGCCAACGTCCTGACTTTC; clone size: NA; D gene: NA; J gene: TRBJ2-6; CDR3 length: 16; V gene: TRBV10-3
CDR3 protein: CASSLGSQGGYGYTF; CDR3 DNA: TGTGCCAGCAGCTTAGGTTCGCAGGGAGGGTATGGCTACACCTTC; clone size: NA; D gene: NA; J gene: TRBJ1-2; CDR3 length: 15; V gene: TRBV7-2
CDR3 protein: CASREDSVNQPQHF; CDR3 DNA: TGTGCCAGCAGGGAAGATTCGGTCAATCAGCCCCAGCATTTT; clone size: NA; D gene: NA; J gene: TRBJ1-5; CDR3 length: 14; V gene: TRBV2
CDR3 protein: CASSLSGQGISPLHF; CDR3 DNA: TGTGCCAGCAGTTTGTCTGGACAGGGAATATCGCCCCTCCACTTT; clone size: once; D gene: TRBD1; J gene: TRBJ1-6; CDR3 length: 15; V gene: TRBV6-2/TRBV6-3
CDR3 protein: CATSRDWSLGQANEQYF; CDR3 DNA: TGTGCCACCAGCAGAGATTGGTCGTTGGGACAGGCGAACGAGCAGTACTTC; clone size: NA; D gene: TRBD1; J gene: TRBJ2-7; CDR3 length: 17; V gene: TRBV15
CDR3 protein: CSVAVRDNSPLHF; CDR3 DNA: TGCAGCGTTGCGGTCAGGGACAATTCACCCCTCCACTTT; clone size: few; D gene: NA; J gene: TRBJ1-6; CDR3 length: 13; V gene: TRBV29-1
CDR3 protein: CSAQAGDTQYF; CDR3 DNA: TGCAGTGCTCAGGCGGGGGATACGCAGTATTTT; clone size: NA; D gene: NA; J gene: TRBJ2-3; CDR3 length: 11; V gene: TRBV20-1
CDR3 protein: CASSLQGTGANVLTF; CDR3 DNA: TGCGCCAGCAGCTTACAGGGCACTGGGGCCAACGTCCTGACTTTC; clone size: once; D gene: NA; J gene: TRBJ2-6; CDR3 length: 15; V gene: TRBV5-1
CDR3 protein: CASSGRPSYEQYF; CDR3 DNA: TGTGCCAGCAGCGGGAGACCTTCCTACGAGCAGTACTTC; clone size: NA; D gene: NA; J gene: TRBJ2-7; CDR3 length: 13; V gene: TRBV9
CDR3 protein: CARGGEADGYTF; CDR3 DNA: TGTGCCAGAGGAGGGGAGGCGGATGGCTACACCTTC; clone size: NA; D gene: NA; J gene: TRBJ1-2; CDR3 length: 12; V gene: TRBV2